One and the same sample provided the 30 T cell receptor beta chains below, sequenced in a study of CXCR3-negative and CXCR3-positive naive CD8 T cells. Study-wide results and limits: Hydrophobicity of TRB CDR3s was greater in CXCR3-positive naive cells than in CXCR3-negative naive cells.

UMI-labeled 5' RACE TRB cDNA libraries were prepared from the cells. TCRdb re-called the 5' RACE reads; every CDR3 protein appears as one record, without DNA. The repertoire table contains more than 70,000 distinct CDR3 sequences. The antigens of these receptors remain unknown. Sequenced material: naive CXCR3+ CD8+ T cells from blood. Subset indicated: CD45RO-CCR7+CD27+CD95- naive CD8+ T cells expressing CXCR3 (TNR3+). The receptors come from a human donor in good health. Some clones in this sample may be carry-over from other donors' samples.

CDR3: CASSLSLAGVYEQYF. The chain carries TRBV28 and TRBJ2-7; the TRBD1 assignment by TCRdb is unverifiable without DNA. The CDR3 consists of 15 residues. Germline-derived CDR1 and CDR2 are MDHEN and SYDVKM. The whole variable domain, filled in from reference TRBV28 and TRBJ2-7, reads DVKVTQSSRYLVKRTGEKVFLECVQDMDHENMFWYRQDPGLGLRLIYFSYDVKMKEKGDIPEGYSVSREKKERFSLILESASTNQTSMYLCASSLSLAGVYEQYFGPGTRLTVT.

The chain recombines TRBV10-1 with TRBJ1-1. The CDR3 is made up of 12 amino acids. Germline V gives CDR1 WNHNN, CDR2 SYGVQD (reference sequence). CDR3 protein: CATPSLDPEAFF.

The genes are TRBV11-2 and TRBJ1-2. The germline CDR1 and CDR2 sequences are SGHAT and FQNNGV. The CDR3 sequence is 15 residues long. The CDR3 spells CASSLYFAGLTSYTF.

The rearrangement links TRBV4-2 to TRBJ2-2; TCRdb lists TRBD1, though no DNA is available to test this call. The germline CDR1 and CDR2 sequences are LGHNA and YNFKEQ. This CDR3 is 17 amino acids long. The CDR3 here is CASSQDSGTGATGELFF.

The chain links TRBV12-5 to TRBJ2-1; TCRdb proposes TRBD2, but this gene call is untestable without DNA. CDR3 length: 15 amino acids. In germline, CDR1 is LGHNT, CDR2 FRNRAP. The CDR3 region is CASGTEREQYNEQFF.

J is TRBJ1-5 and V is TRBV4-1; the TCRdb D gene call, TRBD1, has no DNA to confirm it. This CDR3 contains 14 residues. From germline, CDR1 is MGHRA and CDR2 YSYEKL. The CDR3 here is CASSPLGAGQPQHF.

The chain combines TRBV25-1 with TRBJ1-4. The CDR3 has 13 residues. Germline CDR1 MGHDK, CDR2 SYGVNS. The CDR3 here is CASSERAGKKLFF.

This chain joins TRBV13 and TRBJ2-3; TCRdb proposes TRBD2, but this gene call is untestable without DNA. The V gene's germline CDR1 is PRHDT and CDR2 FYEKMQ (reference sequence). There are 16 residues in the CDR3. CDR3 residues: CASSSQTSIMADTQYF.

The rearrangement uses TRBV27 and TRBJ2-6; the D call of TRBD1 rests on TCRdb alone, since no DNA is present to check it. The CDR3 has 17 amino acids. Germline V gene data show CDR1 as MNHEY and CDR2 as SMNVEV (reference sequence). CDR3 region: CASSLTGGLSGANVLTF.

This sequence joins TRBV30 and TRBJ1-1. In germline, CDR1 is GTSNPN, CDR2 SVGIG (reference sequence). The CDR3 length is 13 residues. The CDR3 loop reads CAWSVTRNTEAFF.

This sequence joins TRBV6-5 and TRBJ2-5; TCRdb calls TRBD1, which cannot be checked without DNA. Germline V gene sequence: CDR1 MNHEY, CDR2 SVGAGI. The CDR3 totals 17 residues. CDR3 sequence: CASSYSPASGGRETQYF.

This chain connects TRBV6-1 to TRBJ2-7. The CDR3 extends over 13 amino acids. The V gene's germline CDR1 is MNHNS and CDR2 SASEGT. The CDR3: CASSEGRTYEQYF.

The chain recombines TRBV25-1 with TRBJ1-6. The CDR3 totals 16 residues. Germline lookup yields CDR1 MGHDK and CDR2 SYGVNS. CDR3 sequence reads: CASSEWVSSYNSPLHF.

The chain uses TRBV6-2 or TRBV6-3 and TRBJ1-2; TCRdb's assignment of TRBD1 cannot be checked, as there is no DNA. The CDR3 has 15 residues. CDR1 and CDR2 (germline): MNHEY, SVGEGT. The CDR3 is CASNTGGFSYYGYTF.

The chain joins TRBV7-8 to TRBJ2-3; the TRBD2 assignment by TCRdb is unverifiable without DNA. Germline V gene sequence: CDR1 SGHVS, CDR2 FQNEAQ. The CDR3 has 14 residues. This chain's CDR3 is CASSHSGAVDTQYF.

The CDR3 sequence: CASSLAGADYEQYF. This chain uses TRBV28 with TRBJ2-7; the D call of TRBD2 rests on TCRdb alone, since no DNA is present to check it. Germline CDR1 and CDR2: MDHEN and SYDVKM. This CDR3 contains 14 residues. The full variable domain, completed using reference TRBV28 and TRBJ2-7, is DVKVTQSSRYLVKRTGEKVFLECVQDMDHENMFWYRQDPGLGLRLIYFSYDVKMKEKGDIPEGYSVSREKKERFSLILESASTNQTSMYLCASSLAGADYEQYFGPGTRLTVT.

The chain is built from TRBV12-3 or TRBV12-4 and TRBJ2-1. This CDR3 region has 13 residues. The CDR3 loop is CASGFGRYNEQFF.

V and J are TRBV29-1 and TRBJ2-1; TCRdb proposes TRBD2, but this gene call is untestable without DNA. The CDR3 consists of 15 residues. Germline V gene data show CDR1 as SQVTM and CDR2 as ANQGSEA. CDR3 region: CSPWGGDPPYNEQFF.

The chain joins TRBV29-1 to TRBJ1-1; TCRdb reports TRBD1, a call that lacks DNA to check it against. The germline V gene has CDR1 SQVTM and CDR2 ANQGSEA. The CDR3 is made up of 12 amino acids. CDR3 loop: CSVDRGHTEAFF.

The V call is TRBV7-9, the J call TRBJ2-2. The length of the CDR3 is 17 residues. Germline-derived CDR1 and CDR2 are SEHNR and FQNEAQ (reference sequence). The CDR3 protein is CASSLARIQLNTGELFF.

This rearrangement joins TRBV7-8 to TRBJ2-1; TCRdb's D call, TRBD1, is unchecked because there is no DNA. Germline CDR1 is SGHVS and CDR2 is FQNEAQ. The CDR3 has 19 amino acids. CDR3 protein: CASSFPRIVSGASYNEQFF.

This chain connects TRBV5-1 to TRBJ1-1; as DNA is missing, the TRBD1 call by TCRdb cannot be tested. Germline CDR1 is SGHRS and CDR2 is YFSETQ. This CDR3 is 17 amino acids long. CDR3 protein: CASSLSRDIPMNTEVFF.

This chain uses TRBV6-2 or TRBV6-3 with TRBJ2-2; TCRdb's D call of TRBD1 is untestable without DNA. Germline loops: CDR1 MNHEY, CDR2 SVGEGT. The CDR3 has 14 amino acids. CDR3 sequence: CASSRRTETGELFF.

The rearrangement links TRBV20-1 to TRBJ2-7; the TCRdb call, TRBD1, lacks DNA for checking. In germline, CDR1 is DFQATT, CDR2 SNEGSKA (reference sequence). This CDR3 is built from 13 residues. The CDR3 spells CSAAWDRADEQYF.

CDR3 sequence reads: CASSHTVGDTQYF. The rearrangement links TRBV7-2 to TRBJ2-3. This CDR3 region has 13 residues. Germline CDR1 reads SGHTA; CDR2 reads FQGNSA.

The chain is built from TRBV28 and TRBJ1-1; TCRdb designates TRBD1, a call that cannot be tested without DNA. There are 14 residues in the CDR3. Germline V gene sequence: CDR1 MDHEN, CDR2 SYDVKM. CDR3 in amino acids: CASSFEGGATEAFF.

The chain couples TRBV14 to TRBJ2-2; TCRdb lists TRBD2, though no DNA is available to test this call. CDR1 and CDR2 (germline): SGHDN, FVKESK. The CDR3 runs 17 residues. CDR3 sequence reads: CASSNTLAGAIFGELFF.

V and J are TRBV9 and TRBJ2-1. Germline assignment: CDR1 SGDLS and CDR2 YYNGEE. This CDR3 is built from 13 residues. The CDR3 loop reads CASSVDGYNEQFF. Together with reference TRBV9 and TRBJ2-1, the CDR3 gives the full variable domain: DSGVTQTPKHLITATGQRVTLRCSPRSGDLSVYWYQQSLDQGLQFLIQYYNGEERAKGNILERFSAQQFPDLHSELNLSSLELGDSALYFCASSVDGYNEQFFGPGTRLTVL.

V usage is TRBV12-3 or TRBV12-4 and J usage is TRBJ1-1; TCRdb's assignment of TRBD1 cannot be checked, as there is no DNA. The CDR3 has 13 amino acids. The CDR3 sequence is CASKGGGWTEAFF.

CDR3 in amino acids: CASSLGSTYEQYF. The chain uses TRBV5-6 and TRBJ2-7. There are 13 residues in the CDR3. Looked up from germline, CDR1 is SGHDT and CDR2 is YYEEEE.